The rows below give T cell receptor beta chains drawn from one sample of a study of T cells in Graves' hyperthyroidism and ophthalmopathy. TCRdb redid the calling of the multiplex PCR reads with MiXCR, one entry per CDR3 protein. The sample records under 300,000 distinct CDR3 sequences, about 25% being singletons. Material: blood. Source of these receptors: a man aged 40-55 years with Graves' hyperthyroidism that later progressed to Graves' ophthalmopathy. Both conserved end residues are part of each CDR3. The D gene is left open where the match is weak. Clone size is shown for a subset of rows, as once, few, many or a class of expanded clone.

TRBJ1-1	.	TRBV30	.	CAWSHQGGTEAFF	TGTGCCTGGAGTCACCAGGGCGGAACTGAAGCTTTCTTT
TRBJ2-7	.	TRBV6-2/TRBV6-3	.	CASHPIDNSYEQYF	TGTGCCAGCCACCCTATAGACAACTCCTACGAGCAGTACTTC
TRBJ2-5	.	TRBV3-1	many	CASSQGGREETQYF	TGTGCCAGCAGCCAAGGGGGAAGAGAAGAGACCCAGTACTTC
TRBJ2-7	TRBD2	TRBV4-1	many	CASSPRGLAGDGEQYF	TGCGCCAGCAGCCCGAGGGGACTAGCGGGAGACGGCGAGCAGTACTTC
TRBJ2-3	TRBD2	TRBV5-1	few	CASSLESGGTTDTQYF	TGCGCCAGCAGCTTGGAATCGGGAGGGACCACAGATACGCAGTATTTT
TRBJ2-7	.	TRBV28	many	CASSPLGIKGSYEQYF	TGTGCCAGCAGCCCCCTTGGTATTAAGGGCTCCTACGAGCAGTACTTC
TRBJ2-5	.	TRBV19	.	CASSDTQETQYF	TGTGCCAGCTCGGACACGCAAGAGACCCAGTACTTC
TRBJ2-7	TRBD2	TRBV2	many	CASRQTSGSPSNYEQYF	TGTGCCAGCAGGCAGACTAGCGGGAGCCCTTCAAACTACGAGCAGTACTTC
TRBJ1-2	.	TRBV12-3/TRBV12-4	.	CASTPGPEYGYTF	TGTGCCAGCACTCCCGGGCCAGAGTATGGCTACACCTTC
TRBJ2-2	.	TRBV18	many	CASSPRVNTGELFF	TGTGCCAGCTCACCTAGGGTGAACACCGGGGAGCTGTTTTTT
TRBJ2-7	.	TRBV27	few	CASSLSWGSYEQYF	TGTGCCAGCAGTTTATCCTGGGGGTCATACGAGCAGTACTTC
TRBJ2-3	TRBD1	TRBV10-3	.	CATRRTGAKADTQYF	TGTGCCACCCGCCGGACAGGCGCGAAGGCAGATACGCAGTATTTT
TRBJ2-7	TRBD2	TRBV7-8	.	CASSLEGLAEEQYF	TGTGCCAGCAGCTTAGAGGGACTAGCGGAGGAGCAGTACTTC
TRBJ1-6	.	TRBV20-1	few	CSAPEAANSPLHF	TGCAGTGCCCCCGAAGCGGCTAATTCACCCCTCCACTTT
TRBJ2-7	.	TRBV6-1	few	CASSSPYGVWGYEQYF	TGTGCCAGCAGTAGTCCTTATGGTGTATGGGGATACGAGCAGTACTTC
TRBJ2-2	TRBD2	TRBV11-2	many	CASRPAGVARPGELFF	TGTGCCAGCAGACCAGCGGGAGTGGCCCGCCCCGGGGAGCTGTTTTTT
TRBJ2-5	.	TRBV13	few	CASSSSPGGETQYF	TGTGCCAGCAGCAGCTCCCCAGGGGGGGAGACCCAGTACTTC
TRBJ2-7	.	TRBV28	many	CASRADRNPSYEQYF	TGTGCCAGCAGGGCAGACAGAAATCCCTCCTACGAGCAGTACTTC
TRBJ2-7	.	TRBV28	many	CASNTDRTANYEQYF	TGTGCCAGCAATACAGACCGGACAGCAAACTACGAGCAGTACTTC
TRBJ1-2	.	TRBV6-5	many	CASSSPGQEGYGYTF	TGTGCCAGCAGTTCCCCAGGGCAGGAGGGCTATGGCTACACCTTC
TRBJ2-7	TRBD1	TRBV6-5	many	CASSWQTGREQYF	TGTGCCAGCAGTTGGCAGACAGGGCGCGAGCAGTACTTC
TRBJ2-1	TRBD1	TRBV10-1	many	CASSRDRGPVNEQFF	TGCGCCAGCAGTCGGGACAGGGGGCCGGTCAATGAGCAGTTCTTC
TRBJ2-7	.	TRBV10-3	many	CAISESILDREAYEQYF	TGTGCCATCAGTGAGTCGATTTTGGACAGAGAAGCCTACGAGCAGTACTTC
TRBJ2-7	.	TRBV6-5	.	CASSYSRGFLYEQYF	TGTGCCAGCAGTTACTCGAGGGGTTTCCTCTACGAGCAGTACTTC
TRBJ1-5	.	TRBV6-2/TRBV6-3	few	CASSYSAGGNQPQHF	TGTGCCAGCAGTTACTCAGCAGGAGGCAATCAGCCCCAGCATTTT
TRBJ2-7	.	TRBV20-1	many	CSARDGGRPSSYEQYF	TGCAGTGCTAGAGACGGGGGGCGGCCGAGCTCCTACGAGCAGTACTTC
TRBJ2-6	TRBD1	TRBV5-1	few	CASSSQGAGANVLTF	TGCGCCAGCAGCTCCCAGGGGGCTGGGGCCAACGTCCTGACTTTC
TRBJ2-5	.	TRBV6-1	many	CASSEETTSQETQYF	TGTGCCAGCAGTGAAGAGACAACAAGCCAAGAGACCCAGTACTTC
TRBJ1-2	.	TRBV6-1	.	CASSEAGDRGYTF	TGTGCCAGCAGTGAGGCAGGGGATCGTGGCTACACCTTC
TRBJ1-3	.	TRBV12-3/TRBV12-4	many	CASTDRTRGSTIYF	TGTGCCAGCACCGATCGGACTCGAGGGAGCACCATATATTTT
TRBJ1-1	TRBD1	TRBV25-1	many	CASSDFRGRGTEAFF	TGTGCCAGCAGTGATTTCAGGGGGCGAGGAACTGAAGCTTTCTTT
TRBJ1-1	TRBD1	TRBV12-3/TRBV12-4	many	CASTKDRVSEAFF	TGTGCCAGCACTAAGGACAGGGTTAGTGAAGCTTTCTTT
TRBJ2-7	TRBD2	TRBV6-2/TRBV6-3	.	CASSYSIGRLAGPSYEQYF	TGTGCCAGCAGTTACTCGATTGGCCGGCTAGCGGGGCCATCCTACGAGCAGTACTTC